Here is one TCR beta chain with its context. Its antigen is unidentified. This sample is part of a study of shared clonotypes between healthy human individuals. All of the donors resided in Nashville, Tennessee, and each was a Caucasian adult. Sequencing used immunoSEQ multiplex PCR; TCRdb keeps in-frame clones, though not all of them. The profile covers 1.4 million to 1.5 million clones, with around 97% appearing a single time and more than 0.9% taken by the ten largest. This CDR3 has 14 amino acids. Trimming took 6 bases from V and 8 from J, leaving 16 bases between them. Per the germline V gene, CDR1 is MNHEY and CDR2 is SMNVEV (reference sequence). Study-level findings and limits: In contrast to clonotypes shared by all four donors, non-shared clonotypes had lower generation probabilities.

The chain uses TRBV27 and TRBJ2-2; D remains ambiguous. Input material: naive CD4+ T cells sorted from blood. The subset here: CD45RA+ positively selected. The origin of this receptor is a man in his thirties or forties in good health. As DNA, the CDR3 is TGTGCCAGCAGGGAGCTTTCTTGGGCAGGGGAGCTGTTTTTT. Its translation: CASRELSWAGELFF.